This TCR beta chain was observed in a study of cytomegalovirus exposure and HLA in healthy donors. Per the germline V gene, CDR1 is SQVTM and CDR2 is ANQGSEA. Germline trimming cut 4 bases from V and 4 bases from J; bases unmatched to any gene: 12. This CDR3 has 15 amino acids. Researchers ran the PCR with 60 Vbeta and 13 Jbeta primers. TCRdb's table, derived via immunoSEQ multiplex PCR, lists solely in-frame clones and lacks some. The sample contains roughly 99,000 clones, 75% to 80% of which appear only once. The study, taken as a whole, reports: TCR beta sequences reportedly predicted most subjects' HLA-A and HLA-B alleles accurately. A later analysis reportedly identified an Asian-associated ancestry cluster as carrying fewer N-insertions than the approximately 710-donor mean. When the data were analyzed later, several of the most significant clusters appeared to be linked to common viral pathogens.

Regarding this clone: The antigen is undetermined.

The sequencing input was PBMCs. The receptor comes from a woman aged 40 to 50 in good health and CMV-seronegative. This sequence joins TRBV29-1 and TRBJ2-7; the match to TRBD1 covers 8 bases. As DNA, the CDR3 is TGCAGCGTTGTACTTCAGACAGGGGCTGAATACGAGCAGTACTTC. The encoded protein is CSVVLQTGAEYEQYF.